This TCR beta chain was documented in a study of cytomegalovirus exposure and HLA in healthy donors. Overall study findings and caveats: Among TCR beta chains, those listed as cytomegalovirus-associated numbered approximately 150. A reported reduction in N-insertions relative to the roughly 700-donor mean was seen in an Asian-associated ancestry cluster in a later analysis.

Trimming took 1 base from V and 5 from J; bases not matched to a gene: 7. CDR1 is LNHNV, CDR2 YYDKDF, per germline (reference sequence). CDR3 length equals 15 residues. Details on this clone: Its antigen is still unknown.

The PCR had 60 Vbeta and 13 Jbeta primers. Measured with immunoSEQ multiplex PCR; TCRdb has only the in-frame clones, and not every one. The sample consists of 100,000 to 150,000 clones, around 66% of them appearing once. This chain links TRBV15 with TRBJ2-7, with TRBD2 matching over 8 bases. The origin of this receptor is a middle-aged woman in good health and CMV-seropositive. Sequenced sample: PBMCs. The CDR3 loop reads CATSRATGGTDEQYF. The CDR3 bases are TGTGCCACCAGCAGAGCTACGGGGGGGACGGACGAGCAGTACTTC.